This TCR beta chain derives from a study of T cell clusters in autoimmune cytopenias. TRB amplification used approximately 250 ng of peripheral blood genomic DNA. Germline loops: CDR1 MNHNS, CDR2 SASEGT. The CDR3 has 15 residues. TRB was amplified by touch-down multiplex PCR, primer pools A and B combined. TCRdb reprocessed the multiplex PCR reads, keeping one entry per CDR3 protein, no DNA. The sample includes about 6,300 distinct CDR3 sequences. Separately, the same data were catalogued under a study of T cell repertoires in aging, cancer and after chemotherapy. That source reports: In each cancer cohort, median generation probability increased across chemotherapy, suggesting thymic output rebounded.

The sample consisted of peripheral blood. V gene TRBV6-1 combines with J gene TRBJ1-5; TCRdb names TRBD1, which stays unverified in the absence of DNA. The sequence was collected from a human donor in good health. The CDR3 reads CASARQGGSNQPQHF.